This T cell receptor beta chain stems from a study of cytomegalovirus exposure and HLA in healthy donors. Overall study context: A previous analysis identified around 120 million unique TCR beta sequences derived from roughly 180 million T cells.

Vbeta (60) and Jbeta (13) primers were used in the PCR. Measured with immunoSEQ multiplex PCR; TCRdb has only the in-frame clones, and not every one. Of about 160,000 clones listed, 84% are singletons. Healthy bone marrow donors made up the donor group. Notes on the study in general: Productive status was seen about 90% or about 30% of the time for most TCR beta V segments in an earlier analysis. Specific recognition of CMV antigens was confirmed in vitro for three chains (all CMV-associated).

As to this clone: What it recognizes is unknown.

This CDR3 region has 17 residues. Germline V gene sequence: CDR1 SGHNT, CDR2 YENEEA. V was trimmed by 3 bases and J by 2 bases, leaving 18 bases between them. This receptor was identified in a man between 50 and 59 years old in good health and CMV-seropositive. The chain is built from TRBV11-3 and TRBJ2-3; maybe TRBD2 (5 bases). The sample taken for sequencing was PBMCs. The CDR3 sequence: CASSFQRRSGNTDTQYF. The CDR3 coding sequence is TGTGCCAGCAGCTTCCAGAGGCGAAGCGGTAACACAGATACGCAGTATTTT. Complete variable domain (other parts from reference TRBV11-3 and TRBJ2-3): EAGVVQSPRYKIIEKKQPVAFWCNPISGHNTLYWYLQNLGQGPELLIRYENEEAVDDSQLPKDRFSAERLKGVDSTLKIQPAELGDSAVYLCASSFQRRSGNTDTQYFGPGTRLTVL.